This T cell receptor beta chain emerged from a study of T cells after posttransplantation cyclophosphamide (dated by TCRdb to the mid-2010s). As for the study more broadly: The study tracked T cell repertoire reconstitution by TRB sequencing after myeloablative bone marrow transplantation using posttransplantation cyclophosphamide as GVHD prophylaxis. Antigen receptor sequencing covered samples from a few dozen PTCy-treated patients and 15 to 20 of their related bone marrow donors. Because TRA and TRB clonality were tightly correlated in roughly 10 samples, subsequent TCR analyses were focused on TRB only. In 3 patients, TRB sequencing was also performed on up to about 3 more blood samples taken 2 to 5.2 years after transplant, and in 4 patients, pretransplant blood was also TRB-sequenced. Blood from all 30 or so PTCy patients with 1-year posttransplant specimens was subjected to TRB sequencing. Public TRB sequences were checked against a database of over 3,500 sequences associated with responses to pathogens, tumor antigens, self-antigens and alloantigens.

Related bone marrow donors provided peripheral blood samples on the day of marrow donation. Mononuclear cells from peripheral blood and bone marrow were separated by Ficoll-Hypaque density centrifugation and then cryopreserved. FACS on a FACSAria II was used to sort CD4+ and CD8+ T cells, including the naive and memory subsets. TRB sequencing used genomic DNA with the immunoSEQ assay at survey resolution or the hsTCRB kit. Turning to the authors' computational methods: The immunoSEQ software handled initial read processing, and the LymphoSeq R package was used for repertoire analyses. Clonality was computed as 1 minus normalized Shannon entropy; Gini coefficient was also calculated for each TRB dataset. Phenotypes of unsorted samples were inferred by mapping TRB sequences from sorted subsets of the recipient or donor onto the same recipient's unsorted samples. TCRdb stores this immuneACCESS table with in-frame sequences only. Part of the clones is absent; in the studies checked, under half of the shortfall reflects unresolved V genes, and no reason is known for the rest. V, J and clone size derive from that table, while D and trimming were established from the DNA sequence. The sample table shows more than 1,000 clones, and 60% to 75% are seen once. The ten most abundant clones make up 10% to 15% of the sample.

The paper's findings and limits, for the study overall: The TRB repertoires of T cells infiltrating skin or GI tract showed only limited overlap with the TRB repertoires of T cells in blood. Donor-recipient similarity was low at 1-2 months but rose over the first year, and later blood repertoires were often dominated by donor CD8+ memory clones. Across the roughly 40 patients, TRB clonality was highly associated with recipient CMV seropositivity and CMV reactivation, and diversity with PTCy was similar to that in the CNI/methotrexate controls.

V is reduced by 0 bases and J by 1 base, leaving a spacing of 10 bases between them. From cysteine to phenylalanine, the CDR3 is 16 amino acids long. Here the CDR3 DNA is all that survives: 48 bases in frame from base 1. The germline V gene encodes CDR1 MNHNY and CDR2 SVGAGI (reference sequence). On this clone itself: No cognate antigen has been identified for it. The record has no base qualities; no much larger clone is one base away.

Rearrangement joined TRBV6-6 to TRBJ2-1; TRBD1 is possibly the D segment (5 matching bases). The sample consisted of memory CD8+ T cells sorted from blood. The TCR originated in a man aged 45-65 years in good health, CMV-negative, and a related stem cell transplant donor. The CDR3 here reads CASSYSRTPSYNEQFF. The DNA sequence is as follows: TGTGCCAGCAGTTACTCGAGGACACCGTCCTACAATGAGCAGTTCTTC.